This TCR beta chain was retrieved from a study of beta chain features in type 1 diabetes. Regarding the study as a whole: Shorter TCRB CDR3s, moderately but significantly so, were found in Type 1 diabetes patients in all four CD4+ subsets.

Of note for this clone: The antigen remains undetermined.

The entirety of the isolated RNA underwent reverse transcription, so expressed TCRB transcripts were sequenced. Produced via immunoSEQ multiplex PCR; TCRdb's table is partial and in-frame only. The sample consists of about 25,000 clones, about 63% of them appearing once. Trimming stripped 0 bases from V and 0 bases from J, with 9 bases between. The CDR3 has 17 amino acids. In germline, CDR1 is LGHNA, CDR2 YNFKEQ. This receptor was taken from a woman aged 35 to 49 with type 1 diabetes. Sequencing was performed on stem cell memory CD4+ T cells from blood. This chain joins TRBV4-2 and TRBJ2-6, with D perhaps TRBD2 (5 bases). The CDR3 protein is CASSQDIRGSGANVLTF. In DNA form, the CDR3 reads TGTGCCAGCAGCCAAGATATTCGGGGCTCTGGGGCCAACGTCCTGACTTTC.